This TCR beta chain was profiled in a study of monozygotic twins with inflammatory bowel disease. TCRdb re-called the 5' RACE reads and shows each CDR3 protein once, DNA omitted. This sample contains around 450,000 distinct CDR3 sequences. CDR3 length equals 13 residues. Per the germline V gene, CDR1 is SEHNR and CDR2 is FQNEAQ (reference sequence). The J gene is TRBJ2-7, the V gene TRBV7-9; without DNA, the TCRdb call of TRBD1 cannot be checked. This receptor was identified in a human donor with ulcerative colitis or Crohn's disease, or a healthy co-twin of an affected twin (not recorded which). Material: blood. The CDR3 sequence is CASSTGAANEQYF.